Below are 23 T cell receptor beta chains sequenced from a single sample in a study of beta chain features in type 1 diabetes. The investigators reverse transcribed all of the isolated RNA, so they sequenced expressed TCRB transcripts. The method was immunoSEQ multiplex PCR; TCRdb's version includes in-frame clones alone and lacks a portion of them. Here the sample spans hundreds of thousands of clones, around 10% being singletons. Sequencing was carried out using naive CD4+ T cells from blood. The receptors shown here come from a woman aged 30 to 39 in good health.

The chain couples TRBV9 to TRBJ1-1; TRBD1 is a possible D gene (6 bases). The CDR3 extends over 15 amino acids. V lost 0 bases to trimming and J lost 2 bases, with 11 bases between them. From germline, CDR1 is SGDLS and CDR2 YYNGEE. Here the CDR3 reads CASSVVGRGNTEAFF. The CDR3 nucleotides read TGTGCCAGCAGCGTAGTTGGCAGGGGTAACACTGAAGCTTTCTTT. The variable domain in full, with the rest retrieved from reference TRBV9 and TRBJ1-1, is DSGVTQTPKHLITATGQRVTLRCSPRSGDLSVYWYQQSLDQGLQFLIQYYNGEERAKGNILERFSAQQFPDLHSELNLSSLELGDSALYFCASSVVGRGNTEAFFGQGTRLTVV.

This clone has just a few counts. For the CDR3, the DNA is TGTGCCAGCAGTCCGGGGTACACAGATACGCAGTATTTT. It translates to CASSPGYTDTQYF. This chain links TRBV7-6 with TRBJ2-3, with D tentatively TRBD2 (5 bases). This CDR3 spans 13 amino acids. V lost 6 bases, J lost 2 bases, and 9 bases lay in between. Germline lookup yields CDR1 SGHVS and CDR2 FNYEAQ.

This clone was counted only a few times. The rearrangement links TRBV28 to TRBJ2-3; weak D call: TRBD2 (6 bases). CDR3 length: 11 amino acids. V lost 8 bases, J lost 6 bases, and 9 bases lay in between. Germline CDR1 is MDHEN and CDR2 is SYDVKM. CDR3 in DNA: TGTGCCAGCGCCCGGGGGGATACGCAGTATTTT. Protein sequence: CASARGDTQYF.

This rearrangement joins TRBV5-1 to TRBJ1-5; TRBD1 aligns across 7 bases. Germline V gives CDR1 SGHRS, CDR2 YFSETQ. This CDR3 region has 15 residues. V shed 0 bases and J 3 bases; nucleotides not matched to a gene: 3. The CDR3 bases are TGCGCCAGCAGCTTGGCCGGACAGGACAATCAGCCCCAGCATTTT. Encoded protein: CASSLAGQDNQPQHF.

This chain uses TRBV30 with TRBJ2-2; D is possibly TRBD1 (7 bases). V was shortened by 0 bases and J by 6 bases, with 11 bases between the two germline ends. Germline V gene lookup returns CDR1 GTSNPN and CDR2 SVGIG (reference sequence). This CDR3 contains 14 residues. The CDR3 nucleotides are TGTGCCTGGAGTGTAGGCGGGACAGCCGGGGAGCTGTTTTTT. It yields the protein CAWSVGGTAGELFF.

The chain employs TRBV7-9 and TRBJ1-4; D is ambiguous. CDR3 length: 11 amino acids. V was cut by 2 bases and J by 10 bases, with 5 bases left in between. Germline CDR1 is SEHNR and CDR2 is FQNEAQ (reference sequence). The CDR3 bases are TGTGCCAGCAGCTTACCAGGAAAACTGTTTTTT. Encoded protein: CASSLPGKLFF.

The chain has TRBV7-6 and TRBJ1-1, with TRBD1 as a possible D gene (6 bases). The CDR3 covers 15 residues. Between the trimmed V and J ends, which lost 2 bases and 4 bases, there was a span of 14 bases. Germline V gene sequence: CDR1 SGHVS, CDR2 FNYEAQ. CDR3 sequence (DNA): TGTGCCAGCAGCTTATCCCCTACAGGGTCCACTGAAGCTTTCTTT. Encoded protein: CASSLSPTGSTEAFF.

The sample holds a few counts of this clone. The chain joins TRBV7-9 to TRBJ2-5, with 7 bases aligning to TRBD2. CDR3 size: 16 residues. Trimming took 1 base from V and 2 from J; bases not matched to a gene: 7. Germline lookup yields CDR1 SEHNR and CDR2 FQNEAQ (reference sequence). This CDR3 is CASSLEASGEQETQYF. For the CDR3, the DNA is TGTGCCAGCAGCTTAGAGGCTAGCGGAGAGCAAGAGACCCAGTACTTC.

This clone has only a few counts. J is TRBJ2-3 and V is TRBV5-5; 7 nucleotides match TRBD1. The CDR3 has 15 residues. Trimming took 4 bases from V and 3 from J; bases not matched to a gene: 8. Germline values: CDR1 SGHKS, CDR2 YYEKEE (reference sequence). The CDR3 is CASSVTGTGTDTQYF. CDR3 nucleotides: TGTGCCAGCAGCGTGACAGGGACGGGGACAGATACGCAGTATTTT. The whole variable domain, remainder taken from reference TRBV5-5 and TRBJ2-3, is DAGVTQSPTHLIKTRGQQVTLRCSPISGHKSVSWYQQVLGQGPQFIFQYYEKEERGRGNFPDRFSARQFPNYSSELNVNALLLGDSALYLCASSVTGTGTDTQYFGPGTRLTVL.

For this clone: The same CDR3 is also encoded by other DNA sequences in this sample. This chain links TRBV7-9 with TRBJ2-1, with no clear D. In germline, CDR1 is SEHNR, CDR2 FQNEAQ (reference sequence). V lost 5 bases and J 0 bases, leaving 11 bases between the germline ends. This CDR3 is built from 15 residues. The CDR3 reads CASSLRGSSYNEQFF. DNA of the CDR3: TGTGCCAGCAGCCTACGCGGCTCCTCCTACAATGAGCAGTTCTTC.

This clone has more than one count but fewer than ten. CDR3 in amino acids: CASSRQTENYGYTF. The CDR3 coding sequence is TGTGCCAGCAGCCGACAGACGGAGAACTATGGCTACACCTTC. This chain connects TRBV7-9 to TRBJ1-2, with D perhaps TRBD1 (5 bases). The CDR3 covers 14 residues. Germline loops: CDR1 SEHNR, CDR2 FQNEAQ (reference sequence). V lost 5 bases, J lost 2 bases, and 12 bases lay in between.

This clone was detected a few times. This chain uses TRBV4-2 with TRBJ1-1; D gene ambiguous. CDR3 length: 13 residues. V lost 4 bases and J 3 bases, leaving 9 bases between the germline ends. Germline loops: CDR1 LGHNA, CDR2 YNFKEQ. CDR3 DNA: TGTGCCAGCAGCCGAGCGGAGGACACTGAAGCTTTCTTT. Protein sequence: CASSRAEDTEAFF.

The chain recombines TRBV7-3 with TRBJ2-1; possible D gene TRBD1, 7 bases. Between the trimmed V and J ends, which lost 5 bases and 0 bases, there was a span of 11 bases. The CDR3 runs to 15 residues. Germline CDR1 SGHTA, CDR2 FQGTGA. The CDR3 sequence is CASSPQGGSYNEQFF. The CDR3, as DNA: TGTGCCAGCAGCCCCCAGGGGGGCTCCTACAATGAGCAGTTCTTC.

A few counts support this clone. V is TRBV18 and J is TRBJ1-1; D is unclear. This CDR3 has 14 amino acids. Trimming took off 2 bases at V and 1 base at J, with 8 bases between the two ends. Per germline, CDR1 KGHSH and CDR2 LQKENI. CDR3 in DNA: TGTGCCAGCTCACCATGGCAGGAGAACACTGAAGCTTTCTTT. Translation: CASSPWQENTEAFF.

The CDR3: CASSPWLQFTEAFF. The CDR3 DNA is TGTGCCAGCAGCCCGTGGTTACAATTCACTGAAGCTTTCTTT. The chain has TRBV7-2 and TRBJ1-1; D remains unclear. Trimming shortened V by 5 bases and J by 4 bases, and 14 bases separated the two germline ends. The CDR3 length is 14 residues. The germline V gene has CDR1 SGHTA and CDR2 FQGNSA.

The chain combines TRBV28 with TRBJ1-1, with D perhaps TRBD1 (6 bases). Germline CDR1 and CDR2: MDHEN and SYDVKM. V was shortened by 6 bases and J by 0 bases, with 14 bases between the two germline ends. The CDR3 runs to 15 residues. CDR3 protein: CASSDAQGVNTEAFF. The CDR3 coding sequence is TGTGCCAGCAGCGACGCACAGGGTGTGAACACTGAAGCTTTCTTT.

The V gene is TRBV7-9, the J gene TRBJ2-1, with 11 positions matching TRBD2. CDR1 is SEHNR, CDR2 FQNEAQ, per germline (reference sequence). The V gene end was trimmed by 1 base and the J gene end by 15 bases; junction bases not matched to a gene: 2. This CDR3 contains 12 residues. Here the CDR3 reads CASSLGLAGGFF. DNA for the CDR3: TGTGCCAGCAGCTTAGGTCTAGCGGGAGGGTTCTTC.

This clone was picked up a small number of times. CDR3 sequence (DNA): TGTGCCAGCAGCAAACGGGGGATTGGAAGACAGTGCATTCAGTACTTC. This codes for CASSKRGIGRQCIQYF. The chain combines TRBV21-1 with TRBJ2-4; the D call TRBD2 from the table was never checked on the DNA. TRBV21-1 is a pseudogene segment. There are 16 residues in the CDR3.

The V and J genes are TRBV30 and TRBJ2-2; maybe TRBD1 (6 bases). V gave up 0 bases and J gave up 5 bases, with 10 bases separating them. The CDR3 totals 14 residues. From germline, CDR1 is GTSNPN and CDR2 SVGIG (reference sequence). CDR3 DNA: TGTGCCTGGAGTGTAGGCAGGGGAACCGGGGAGCTGTTTTTT. It is translated as CAWSVGRGTGELFF.

The chain recombines TRBV7-2 with TRBJ2-1, with TRBD1 matching 9 bases. Losses at the gene ends were 4 bases for V and 6 bases for J; bases not matched to a gene: 7. Per the germline V gene, CDR1 is SGHTA and CDR2 is FQGNSA. This CDR3 has 15 amino acids. DNA of the CDR3: TGTGCCAGCAGCTCCCCGGGACAGGGCCTCAATGAGCAGTTCTTC. This sequence encodes CASSSPGQGLNEQFF.

The V call is TRBV10-3, the J call TRBJ2-7; 12 bases are a match to TRBD2. After removal of 4 bases from V and 6 bases from J, the junction contained 4 bases not matched to a gene. This CDR3 has 14 residues. Germline loops: CDR1 ENHRY, CDR2 SYGVKD. CDR3 region: CAISGLAGESEQYF. Written as DNA, the CDR3 is TGTGCCATCAGTGGACTAGCGGGAGAATCCGAGCAGTACTTC.

This rearrangement joins TRBV7-2 to TRBJ2-3, with 7 bases matching TRBD2. CDR3 length equals 16 residues. After removal of 7 bases from V and 1 base from J, the junction contained 11 bases not matched to a gene. CDR1 and CDR2 (germline): SGHTA, FQGNSA. The CDR3 DNA reads as TGTGCCAGCATCCCCAACCTTCTAGCGGGCACAGATACGCAGTATTTT. Translated, it gives CASIPNLLAGTDTQYF. Full variable domain (outside the CDR3, taken from reference TRBV7-2 and TRBJ2-3): GAGVSQSPSNKVTEKGKDVELRCDPISGHTALYWYRQSLGQGLEFLIYFQGNSAPDKSGLPSDRFSAERTGGSVSTLTIQRTQQEDSAVYLCASIPNLLAGTDTQYFGPGTRLTVL.

This chain links TRBV18 with TRBJ2-5; D might be TRBD1 (6 bases). The CDR3 sequence is 13 residues long. Trimming removed 7 bases from V and 4 bases from J, with 13 bases in between. CDR1 and CDR2 (germline): KGHSH, LQKENI. The CDR3 coding sequence is TGTGCCAGCTTTCAGGGGCAGGCAGAGACCCAGTACTTC. Protein sequence: CASFQGQAETQYF.